This T cell receptor (beta chain) was found in a study of radiation and T cells in renal cell carcinoma. The study's findings and limits: No pretreatment tumor biopsies were available for baseline clonotypes.

Time point described: blood 4 weeks post-SBRT, at nephrectomy. The treatment: 15 Gy SBRT to primary tumor, nephrectomy 4 weeks later. A word on this clone: What it binds is unknown.

Some clones are missing from TCRdb's copy, which holds only in-frame ones; the method was immunoSEQ multiplex PCR. The sample has about 90,000 clones; roughly 84% are singletons. The CDR3 covers 12 residues. With 7 bases removed from V and 4 bases from J, the gap between germline ends came to 11 bases. Germline CDR1 SGDLS, CDR2 YYNGEE. This receptor was taken from a man aged 60-69 years with renal cell carcinoma. Sequencing was performed on blood, taken from a patient whose treatment included radiotherapy and nephrectomy. The chain couples TRBV9 to TRBJ1-1; no clear D gene. The CDR3 protein is CASSGESTEAFF. The CDR3 nucleotides read TGTGCCAGCTCAGGCGAGAGCACTGAAGCTTTCTTT.